These T cell receptor beta chains were read from a single sample in a study of response to subunit inactivated influenza vaccine. TCRdb passed the RT-PCR reads through MiXCR, listing each CDR3 protein once. The sample consists of hundreds of thousands of distinct CDR3 sequences, approximately 17% of them appearing once. The source was PBMCs from blood, collected 5 days after vaccination. The receptors shown here come from a man aged 45-65 years who received an inactivated influenza vaccine. Both conserved end residues are part of each CDR3. Fields, in order: J gene, clone size, D gene, V gene, CDR3 protein, CDR3 DNA. A D gene is named only where the DNA matches it firmly. The size field is filled for only some rows; it gives once, few, many or a size class.

TRBJ2-1 NA TRBD2 TRBV7-2 CASSRGGLAGGNEQFF TGTGCCAGCAGCCGTGGAGGCCTAGCGGGAGGAAATGAGCAGTTCTTC
TRBJ1-1 few NA TRBV25-1 CASSEDQAFF TGTGCCAGCAGTGAGGACCAAGCTTTCTTT
TRBJ2-3 few TRBD2 TRBV10-1 CATSSGPSTDTQYF TGCGCCACTTCTAGCGGCCCTAGCACAGATACGCAGTATTTT
TRBJ2-1 many NA TRBV29-1 CSVVPARDNEQFF TGCAGCGTTGTTCCCGCCAGGGACAATGAGCAGTTCTTC
TRBJ2-3 many NA TRBV7-6 CASSFQPASTDTQYF TGTGCCAGCAGCTTCCAACCAGCTAGCACAGATACGCAGTATTTT
TRBJ2-7 NA TRBD1 TRBV12-3/TRBV12-4 CASSQSPGWDSSYEQYF TGTGCCAGCAGCCAATCCCCCGGGTGGGACAGTTCCTACGAGCAGTACTTC
TRBJ1-1 NA TRBD1 TRBV29-1 CSGRTGLNTEAFF TGCAGCGGCCGGACAGGGCTGAACACTGAAGCTTTCTTT
TRBJ2-3 NA NA TRBV15 CATSRDIGGDTQYF TGTGCCACCAGCAGAGATATTGGTGGAGATACGCAGTATTTT
TRBJ2-7 NA NA TRBV5-1 CASSLSPAYEQYF TGCGCCAGCAGCCTAAGTCCGGCCTACGAGCAGTACTTC
TRBJ2-3 few TRBD2 TRBV4-3 CASSQAESGSDTQYF TGCGCCAGCAGCCAAGCAGAAAGCGGGAGTGATACGCAGTATTTT
TRBJ2-5 NA NA TRBV25-1 CASSGRDLLQETQYF TGTGCCAGCAGTGGACGGGACTTGCTCCAAGAGACCCAGTACTTC
TRBJ2-1 NA TRBD1 TRBV11-1 CASSEQQGNEQFF TGTGCCAGCAGCGAGCAACAGGGGAATGAGCAGTTCTTC
TRBJ2-1 few TRBD2 TRBV29-1 CSVGLDYNEQFF TGCAGCGTCGGACTAGATTACAATGAGCAGTTCTTC
TRBJ2-7 few NA TRBV7-2 CASSPMARGISYEQYF TGTGCCAGCAGCCCCATGGCGCGCGGGATCTCCTACGAGCAGTACTTC
TRBJ1-2 NA NA TRBV20-1 CSARGGTRVYGYTF TGCAGTGCTAGAGGGGGGACAAGGGTCTATGGCTACACCTTC
TRBJ2-1 NA NA TRBV5-1 CASSLETAFANEQFF TGCGCCAGCAGCTTAGAGACTGCCTTTGCCAATGAGCAGTTCTTC
TRBJ2-7 few TRBD1 TRBV28 CASSPSGTASAYEQYF TGTGCCAGCAGTCCTTCCGGGACAGCGTCGGCCTACGAGCAGTACTTC
TRBJ2-1 many NA TRBV12-3/TRBV12-4 CASGTQADEQFF TGTGCCAGCGGGACCCAGGCGGATGAGCAGTTCTTC
TRBJ2-5 NA NA TRBV20-1 CSATLPGRETQYF TGCAGTGCTACCTTACCGGGACGCGAGACCCAGTACTTC
TRBJ1-5 few NA TRBV20-1 CSARDRRGSQPQHF TGCAGTGCTAGAGATCGACGGGGAAGTCAGCCCCAGCATTTT
TRBJ1-6 NA NA TRBV27 CASSLQEGGNSPLHF TGTGCCAGCTCGTTACAGGAAGGAGGTAATTCACCCCTCCACTTT
TRBJ1-2 many NA TRBV12-3/TRBV12-4 CASSAYRADGYGYTF TGTGCCAGCAGTGCGTACAGGGCCGACGGCTATGGCTACACCTTC
TRBJ1-1 NA NA TRBV21-1 CASSLATGSYTEAFF TGTGCCAGCTCACTCGCTACAGGGAGCTACACTGAAGCTTTCTTT
TRBJ2-1 NA TRBD2 TRBV29-1 CSVERREPPYNEQFF TGCAGCGTTGAACGGCGGGAGCCCCCCTACAATGAGCAGTTCTTC
TRBJ2-7 NA NA TRBV20-1 CSAKGNQGNEQYF TGCAGTGCTAAAGGGAACCAGGGGAACGAGCAGTACTTC
TRBJ1-1 many TRBD1 TRBV20-1 CSAMGTAGLNAFF TGCAGTGCTATGGGGACAGCGGGTCTAAACGCTTTCTTT
TRBJ1-5 NA NA TRBV12-3/TRBV12-4 CASRSGRGASNQPQHF TGTGCCAGCAGGTCCGGACGTGGGGCAAGCAATCAGCCCCAGCATTTT
TRBJ2-1 few NA TRBV5-1 CASSLGLSLYNEQFF TGCGCCAGCAGCTTAGGGCTATCCCTTTACAATGAGCAGTTCTTC
TRBJ1-6 NA NA TRBV20-1 CSANDPGSTPLHF TGCAGTGCTAACGATCCGGGGTCTACCCCCCTCCACTTT
TRBJ2-1 few NA TRBV9 CASSVATWAEQFF TGTGCCAGCAGCGTAGCTACGTGGGCTGAGCAGTTCTTC
TRBJ2-1 few NA TRBV12-3/TRBV12-4 CASSASDLYEQFF TGTGCCAGCAGTGCCTCGGACCTATATGAGCAGTTCTTC
TRBJ2-7 few NA TRBV6-1 CASSGMIYEQYF TGTGCCAGCAGTGGGATGATCTACGAGCAGTACTTC
TRBJ2-3 NA NA TRBV6-1 CASGLIQGTDTQYF TGTGCCAGCGGATTGATTCAGGGTACAGATACGCAGTATTTT
TRBJ1-2 few NA TRBV11-2 CASSLGLGGYGYGYTF TGTGCCAGCAGCTTAGGCCTCGGGGGGTACGGCTATGGCTACACCTTC
TRBJ2-7 few NA TRBV9 CASSVVGFPPDEQYF TGTGCCAGCAGCGTAGTTGGCTTCCCTCCGGACGAGCAGTACTTC
TRBJ1-6 NA NA TRBV10-3 CAISDEGNSPLHF TGTGCCATCAGTGACGAGGGGAATTCACCCCTCCACTTT
TRBJ1-2 many TRBD1 TRBV4-3 CASSQGYRDRLRYGYTF TGCGCCAGCAGCCAAGGCTACCGGGACAGGTTACGCTATGGCTACACCTTC